This TCR beta chain was recovered during a study of cytomegalovirus exposure and HLA in healthy donors. The PCR ran on 60 Vbeta and 13 Jbeta primers. TCRdb keeps only in-frame clones here, not all; method: immunoSEQ multiplex PCR. This table holds about 120,000 clones, 82% found once. The CDR3 loop spans 15 amino acids. J lost 2 bases, V lost 4 bases, and 9 bases had no gene match. In germline, CDR1 is SGDLS, CDR2 YYNGEE. The sequenced sample was PBMCs. The chain carries TRBV9 and TRBJ2-7; TRBD2 matches at 7 bases. The sequence was collected from a male donor in good health and CMV-seropositive. CDR3 protein: CASSPRSSGPYEQYF. The CDR3 coding sequence is TGTGCCAGCAGCCCCCGATCTAGCGGCCCCTACGAGCAGTACTTC.